A single sample is the source of the 28 T cell receptor beta chains below, sequenced in a study of response to subunit inactivated influenza vaccine. A single record per CDR3 protein comes from TCRdb applying MiXCR to the RT-PCR reads. The sample includes 560,000 or so distinct CDR3 sequences, around 8% of them seen just once. The sequencing used PBMCs from blood, collected less than 30 months after vaccination. These receptors were obtained from a man in his fifties or sixties who received an inactivated influenza vaccine.

This clonotype was counted ten times or more. V gene TRBV28 combines with J gene TRBJ1-3, with D uncertain. The CDR3 runs 17 residues. The germline V and J ends were trimmed by 4 bases and 2 bases, with 18 bases remaining between them. The germline V gene encodes CDR1 MDHEN and CDR2 SYDVKM. CDR3 amino acids: CASSSLGLPNAGNTIYF. The CDR3 DNA sequence: TGTGCCAGCAGTTCCCTCGGACTGCCCAACGCTGGAAACACCATATATTTT.

This sequence joins TRBV15 and TRBJ1-3, with TRBD1 as a possible D gene (5 bases). Germline loops: CDR1 LNHNV, CDR2 YYDKDF (reference sequence). V was shortened by 2 bases and J by 7 bases, with 15 bases between the two germline ends. This CDR3 has 15 residues. The CDR3 bases are TGTGCCACCAGCAGAAATCAGGGACCCGGGAACACCATATATTTT. It is translated as CATSRNQGPGNTIYF.

The sample holds many counts of this clonotype. The V and J genes are TRBV4-1 and TRBJ1-1; D remains unclear. Germline lookup yields CDR1 MGHRA and CDR2 YSYEKL. This CDR3 contains 15 residues. Trimming left V 1 base short and J 5 bases short, with 14 bases between. The CDR3 DNA reads TGCGCCAGCAGCCAAGGCCTAGCTGTTGAAACTGAAGCTTTCTTT. As protein: CASSQGLAVETEAFF.

This rearrangement joins TRBV6-5 to TRBJ2-4; 8 bases fit TRBD1. This CDR3 is built from 15 residues. Trimming removed 2 bases from V and 7 bases from J; junction bases left unmatched: 7. Germline CDR1 reads MNHEY; CDR2 reads SVGAGI. For the CDR3, the DNA is TGTGCCAGCAGTTACGTACAGGGGGTAAATAACATTCAGTACTTC. Translated, it gives CASSYVQGVNNIQYF.

This clonotype was observed many times. The chain has TRBV28 and TRBJ2-1, with 7 bases matching TRBD1. This CDR3 comprises 15 residues. From germline, CDR1 is MDHEN and CDR2 SYDVKM. V was pared by 2 bases and J by 4 bases, with 5 bases of the junction left unmatched. The CDR3 DNA is TGTGCCAGCAGTTTAATCGGGACAGCATACAATGAGCAGTTCTTC. Translating gives CASSLIGTAYNEQFF.

This clonotype was recorded many times. V and J are TRBV7-8 and TRBJ2-1; no clear D. This CDR3 has 14 residues. Germline V gene data show CDR1 as SGHVS and CDR2 as FQNEAQ. The V and J ends lost 5 bases and 6 bases respectively, with 14 bases between them. CDR3 bases: TGTGCCAGCAGCGGATTCACCCCAGGCAATGAGCAGTTCTTC. It is translated as CASSGFTPGNEQFF.

In this sample, this clonotype turned up many times. The V gene is TRBV12-3 or TRBV12-4, the J gene TRBJ2-1; tentatively, D is TRBD1 or TRBD2 (5 bases each). Trimming took off 2 bases at V and 10 bases at J, with 15 bases between the two ends. This CDR3 comprises 14 residues. CDR3 in DNA: TGTGCCAGCAGTTTACGGACTCGCAGGGAGGAGCAGTTCTTC. Its protein product is CASSLRTRREEQFF.

The table lists this clonotype with a few counts. The DNA of the CDR3 is TGTGCCAGCAGCCACCAGGGGGGGGACACTGAAGCTTTCTTT. As protein: CASSHQGGDTEAFF. The chain uses TRBV3-1 and TRBJ1-1; 7 bases fit TRBD1. This CDR3 is 14 amino acids long. With 3 bases clipped from V and 3 bases from J, the junction kept 4 bases outside the gene matches. Germline values: CDR1 LGHDT, CDR2 YNNKEL (reference sequence).

The genes are TRBV5-1 and TRBJ2-7; D remains unclear. Germline CDR1 SGHRS, CDR2 YFSETQ. With 4 bases removed from V and 3 bases from J, the gap between germline ends came to 11 bases. There are 13 residues in the CDR3. DNA for the CDR3: TGCGCCAGCAGCGCGACATTGAACTACGAGCAGTACTTC. Protein product: CASSATLNYEQYF.

This clonotype has just a few counts. The chain combines TRBV4-1 with TRBJ2-2; D perhaps matches TRBD1 (5 bases). V shed 3 bases and J shed 4 bases, with 9 bases lying between them. The CDR3 is 14 amino acids. From germline, CDR1 is MGHRA and CDR2 YSYEKL. The CDR3 nucleotides are TGCGCCAGCAGCCAGACCCAGGGCACCGGGGAGCTGTTTTTT. It is translated as CASSQTQGTGELFF.

Ten or more counts support this clonotype. V usage is TRBV20-1 and J usage is TRBJ2-7, with 8 nucleotides matching TRBD1. From germline, CDR1 is DFQATT and CDR2 SNEGSKA (reference sequence). The CDR3 has 14 residues. Trimming cost V 0 bases and J 0 bases; bases outside gene matches: 1. Here the CDR3 DNA reads TGCAGTGCTAGAGATGGGACAGGCTCCTACGAGCAGTACTTC. It codes for CSARDGTGSYEQYF.

The sample holds a few counts of this clonotype. The chain has TRBV7-8 and TRBJ2-3; 7 nucleotides line up with TRBD2. Germline values: CDR1 SGHVS, CDR2 FQNEAQ. This CDR3 is 16 amino acids long. V lost 1 base and J lost 4; bases outside the gene matches: 8. In DNA, the CDR3 is TGTGCCAGCAGCTTAGGAGCCCGGCGGGAGTCAGATACGCAGTATTTT. Amino acids: CASSLGARRESDTQYF. The whole variable domain, remainder taken from reference TRBV7-8 and TRBJ2-3, is GAGVSQSPRYKVAKRGQDVALRCDPISGHVSLFWYQQALGQGPEFLTYFQNEAQLDKSGLPSDRFFAERPEGSVSTLKIQRTQQEDSAVYLCASSLGARRESDTQYFGPGTRLTVL.

This clonotype was seen ten or more times. The chain recombines TRBV12-3 or TRBV12-4 with TRBJ1-1; D might be TRBD1 (6 bases). CDR3 length: 15 residues. V lost 5 bases to trimming and J lost 2 bases, with 15 bases between them. DNA for the CDR3: TGTGCCAGCAGTCCCCAGGGGCCGAGAAACACTGAAGCTTTCTTT. It yields the protein CASSPQGPRNTEAFF.

V usage is TRBV4-3 and J usage is TRBJ2-7; maybe TRBD1 (5 bases). Deletions cut 0 bases from V and 3 bases from J, with 15 bases between. The CDR3 totals 16 residues. Germline assignment: CDR1 LGHNA and CDR2 YSLEER. CDR3 in amino acids: CASSQDRGHRGYEQYF. The CDR3 DNA sequence: TGCGCCAGCAGCCAAGATAGAGGACATAGAGGCTACGAGCAGTACTTC.

This clonotype was recorded at least ten times. The V call is TRBV7-2, the J call TRBJ2-3, with a weak D call TRBD2 (6 bases). This CDR3 has 13 residues. V dropped 5 bases and J dropped 6 bases, with 12 bases sitting between them. In germline, CDR1 is SGHTA, CDR2 FQGNSA. This chain's CDR3 is CASSPGRGDTQYF. The CDR3 DNA reads TGTGCCAGCAGCCCGGGTCGGGGGGATACGCAGTATTTT. Supplemented by reference TRBV7-2 and TRBJ2-3, the full variable domain reads GAGVSQSPSNKVTEKGKDVELRCDPISGHTALYWYRQSLGQGLEFLIYFQGNSAPDKSGLPSDRFSAERTGGSVSTLTIQRTQQEDSAVYLCASSPGRGDTQYFGPGTRLTVL.

The chain employs TRBV4-3 and TRBJ2-5; perhaps TRBD2 as D (5 bases). The CDR3 consists of 16 residues. Per germline, CDR1 LGHNA and CDR2 YSLEER. V lost 1 base and J lost 1, with 13 bases in between. The CDR3 region has the DNA TGCGCCAGCAGCCAAGGTTACGGGGTCGTCCAAGAGACCCAGTACTTC. Translation: CASSQGYGVVQETQYF.

The chain employs TRBV24-1 and TRBJ2-2; 10 bases line up with TRBD1. This CDR3 has 17 amino acids. Germline V gene sequence: CDR1 KGHDR, CDR2 SFDVKD. With V trimmed by 3 bases and J by 6 bases, 9 bases remained unmatched. In DNA form, the CDR3 reads TGTGCCACCAGTGATCCGACAGGGGGCCGGTATCCCGGGGAGCTGTTTTTT. This sequence encodes CATSDPTGGRYPGELFF.

This clonotype was counted many times. This sequence joins TRBV20-1 and TRBJ1-5; tentatively, D is TRBD1 (5 bases). The CDR3 extends over 12 amino acids. Trimming stripped 6 bases from V and 10 bases from J, with 16 bases between. The germline V gene encodes CDR1 DFQATT and CDR2 SNEGSKA (reference sequence). This CDR3 reads CSASTPQGPQHF. The CDR3 DNA is TGCAGTGCCAGCACCCCGCAGGGCCCCCAGCATTTT.

This clonotype has only a few counts. This chain uses TRBV6-6 with TRBJ2-7; tentatively, D is TRBD1 (5 bases). Germline V CDR1 and CDR2: MNHNY, SVGAGI (reference sequence). The CDR3 has 13 amino acids. V was clipped by 8 bases and J by 5 bases, with 16 bases between them. The CDR3 loop is CASLLDSFDEQYF. CDR3 bases: TGTGCCAGCCTTCTCGACAGTTTTGACGAGCAGTACTTC.

This clonotype was recorded a few times. The rearrangement links TRBV10-1 to TRBJ2-5; 7 bases agree with TRBD2. Germline V gene data show CDR1 as WNHNN and CDR2 as SYGVQD (reference sequence). This CDR3 has 17 amino acids. With V trimmed by 6 bases and J by 3 bases, 16 bases remained unmatched. CDR3 in DNA: TGCGCCAGCAGCGCCCAAGCGGGCCCGGGGGGAAAAGAGACCCAGTACTTC. Encoded protein: CASSAQAGPGGKETQYF.

This clonotype occurred a few times. The V and J genes are TRBV18 and TRBJ2-1; TRBD2 matches 9 bases. Germline V gene data show CDR1 as KGHSH and CDR2 as LQKENI. The length of the CDR3 is 16 residues. The V gene end was trimmed by 6 bases and the J gene end by 6 bases; junction bases not matched to a gene: 12. The CDR3 region has the DNA TGTGCCAGCTCCCTCTTAGCGGGAGTCGAAACCAATGAGCAGTTCTTC. Translating it yields CASSLLAGVETNEQFF.

This clonotype has ten or more counts. This sequence joins TRBV5-1 and TRBJ2-2; weak D call: TRBD2 (6 bases). The CDR3 covers 14 residues. Trimming pared 5 bases from V and 4 bases from J, leaving 12 bases between. Germline V gene sequence: CDR1 SGHRS, CDR2 YFSETQ. The CDR3 sequence is CASRPGLPTGELFF. The CDR3 DNA is TGCGCCAGCAGACCGGGACTTCCCACCGGGGAGCTGTTTTTT.

This clonotype has just a few counts. The chain uses TRBV28 and TRBJ2-3, with a possible D match to TRBD1 (6 bases). There are 14 residues in the CDR3. V was pared by 6 bases and J by 3 bases, with 13 bases between. Germline CDR1 is MDHEN and CDR2 is SYDVKM. CDR3 loop: CASRGARVTDTQYF. The CDR3 bases are TGTGCCAGCAGGGGGGCTCGGGTAACAGATACGCAGTATTTT.

The table lists this clonotype with many counts. The chain employs TRBV20-1 and TRBJ2-1; D unclear. The CDR3 totals 17 residues. Germline CDR1 and CDR2: DFQATT and SNEGSKA (reference sequence). Trimming took off 0 bases at V and 2 bases at J, with 17 bases between the two ends. The CDR3: CSARDAGAPTTYNEQFF. CDR3 in DNA: TGCAGTGCTAGAGATGCAGGAGCCCCCACAACCTACAATGAGCAGTTCTTC.

This clonotype was observed a handful of times. The rearrangement uses TRBV7-2 and TRBJ1-1; D perhaps matches TRBD1 (6 bases). Per germline, CDR1 SGHTA and CDR2 FQGNSA. CDR3 length: 15 amino acids. Trimming took off 3 bases at V and 5 bases at J, with 16 bases between the two ends. The CDR3 loop reads CASSLSGGRFTEAFF. Here the CDR3 DNA reads TGTGCCAGCAGCTTGTCCGGGGGGCGTTTTACTGAAGCTTTCTTT. Drawing the rest from reference TRBV7-2 and TRBJ1-1, the complete variable domain is GAGVSQSPSNKVTEKGKDVELRCDPISGHTALYWYRQSLGQGLEFLIYFQGNSAPDKSGLPSDRFSAERTGGSVSTLTIQRTQQEDSAVYLCASSLSGGRFTEAFFGQGTRLTVV.

The gene calls are TRBV11-2 and TRBJ2-1, with TRBD1 identical over 9 bases. The CDR3 is 15 amino acids. With V trimmed by 6 bases and J by 7 bases, 10 bases remained unmatched. CDR1 is SGHAT, CDR2 FQNNGV, per germline. The CDR3: CASRKTGGSVNEQFF. The CDR3 DNA is TGTGCCAGCAGGAAGACAGGGGGGTCGGTAAATGAGCAGTTCTTC.

This clonotype occurred a few times. The genes are TRBV20-1 and TRBJ2-1, with TRBD2 matching 14 bases. Looked up from germline, CDR1 is DFQATT and CDR2 is SNEGSKA (reference sequence). Trimming cost V 2 bases and J 6 bases; bases outside gene matches: 6. This CDR3 is built from 16 residues. For the CDR3, the DNA is TGCAGTGCTAGACGAGGGACTAGCGGGAGCTCCAATGAGCAGTTCTTC. Translation: CSARRGTSGSSNEQFF.

This clonotype occurred many times. This sequence joins TRBV28 and TRBJ1-6; 7 nucleotides match TRBD1. Unmatched junction bases numbered 6, after V lost 3 bases and J lost 4 bases. Per germline, CDR1 MDHEN and CDR2 SYDVKM. CDR3 length equals 16 residues. This chain's CDR3 is CASSFTGTAYNSPLHF. CDR3 nucleotides: TGTGCCAGCAGTTTCACCGGGACAGCATATAATTCACCCCTCCACTTT. The whole variable domain, remainder taken from reference TRBV28 and TRBJ1-6, is DVKVTQSSRYLVKRTGEKVFLECVQDMDHENMFWYRQDPGLGLRLIYFSYDVKMKEKGDIPEGYSVSREKKERFSLILESASTNQTSMYLCASSFTGTAYNSPLHFGNGTRLTVT.